Described below is a single TCR beta chain sequence and its context. These data originate in a study of neoadjuvant nivolumab and ipilimumab in lung cancer. Profiling relied on immunoSEQ multiplex PCR, and the TCRdb table lists in-frame clones only, not all of them. Of about 17,000 clones in the sample, 65% to 85% were seen once. This sample comprised tumor tissue, obtained after neoadjuvant nivolumab, alone or with ipilimumab, at or shortly before surgery. The TCR sequence derives from an adult with non-small cell lung cancer.

The CDR3 reads CASSSSIQTPQHF. The DNA for the CDR3 is TGTGCCAGCAGTTCGTCAATCCAAACGCCCCAGCATTTT. The chain combines TRBV6-5 with TRBJ1-5, with no clear D. Trimming took 4 bases from V and 9 from J, leaving 13 bases between them. The CDR3 is made up of 13 amino acids. Germline V CDR1 and CDR2: MNHEY, SVGAGI.